This note documents a single T cell receptor (beta chain) sequence. Its antigen is unidentified. This record belongs to a study of cytomegalovirus exposure and HLA in healthy donors. Overall study context: Unique TCRs from HLA-typed donors, some 85 million of them, were held in an early data release. General study points: An observed cluster of highly shared sequence variants was recorded as a likely sequencing artifact.

The V segment lost 5 bases and the J segment 6 bases; nucleotides outside the gene matches: 11. The CDR3 length is 15 residues. Germline V gene data show CDR1 as MGHRA and CDR2 as YSYEKL. A multiplex PCR was run with 60 Vbeta primers and 13 Jbeta primers. Repertoires were generated with immunoSEQ multiplex PCR, while TCRdb's copy carries only in-frame clones and drops some. This sample has approximately 210,000 clones, with about 80% found just once. The TCR originated in a man aged 40-50 years in good health and CMV-seropositive. What was sequenced was PBMCs. The chain carries TRBV4-1 and TRBJ2-7, with 9 nucleotides matching TRBD1. The CDR3: CASSADRDRVAEQYF. The CDR3 DNA reads as TGCGCCAGCAGCGCCGACCGGGACAGGGTTGCCGAGCAGTACTTC.